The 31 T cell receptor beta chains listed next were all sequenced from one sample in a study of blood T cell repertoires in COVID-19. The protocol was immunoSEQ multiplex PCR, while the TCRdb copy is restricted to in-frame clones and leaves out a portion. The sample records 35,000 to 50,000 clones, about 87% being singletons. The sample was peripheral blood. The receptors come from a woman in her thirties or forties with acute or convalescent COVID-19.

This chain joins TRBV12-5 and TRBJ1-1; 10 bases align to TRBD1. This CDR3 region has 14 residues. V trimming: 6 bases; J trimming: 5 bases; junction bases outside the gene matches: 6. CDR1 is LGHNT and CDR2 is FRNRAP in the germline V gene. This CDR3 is CASGLDRGPTEAFF. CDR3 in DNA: TGTGCTAGTGGACTAGACAGGGGGCCAACTGAAGCTTTCTTT.

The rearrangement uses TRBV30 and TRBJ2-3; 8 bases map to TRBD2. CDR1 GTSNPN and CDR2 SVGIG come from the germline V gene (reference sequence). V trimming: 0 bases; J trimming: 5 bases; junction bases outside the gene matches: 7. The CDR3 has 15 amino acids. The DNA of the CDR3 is TGTGCCTGGAGTGTGGTGAGCGGGGGAGGAGATACGCAGTATTTT. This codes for CAWSVVSGGGDTQYF.

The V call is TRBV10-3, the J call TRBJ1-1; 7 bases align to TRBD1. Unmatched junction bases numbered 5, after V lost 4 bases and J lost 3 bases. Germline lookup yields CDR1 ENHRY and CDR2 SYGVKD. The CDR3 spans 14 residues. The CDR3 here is CAISGQGGDTEAFF. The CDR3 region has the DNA TGTGCCATCAGTGGACAGGGAGGTGACACTGAAGCTTTCTTT.

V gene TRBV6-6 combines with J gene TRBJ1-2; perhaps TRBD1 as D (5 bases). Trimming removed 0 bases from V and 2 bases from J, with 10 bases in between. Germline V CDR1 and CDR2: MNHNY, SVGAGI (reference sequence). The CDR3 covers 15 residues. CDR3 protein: CASSYSSGSNYGYTF. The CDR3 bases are TGTGCCAGCAGTTACTCCTCAGGGTCGAACTATGGCTACACCTTC.

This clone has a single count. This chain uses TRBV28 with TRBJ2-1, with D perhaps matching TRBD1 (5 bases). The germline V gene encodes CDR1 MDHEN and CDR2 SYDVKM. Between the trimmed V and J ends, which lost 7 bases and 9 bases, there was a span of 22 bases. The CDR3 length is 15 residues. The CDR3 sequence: CASNSLGRVDGEQFF. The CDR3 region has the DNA TGTGCCAGCAACTCCCTCGGCAGGGTCGACGGTGAGCAGTTCTTC. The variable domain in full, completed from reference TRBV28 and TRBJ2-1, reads DVKVTQSSRYLVKRTGEKVFLECVQDMDHENMFWYRQDPGLGLRLIYFSYDVKMKEKGDIPEGYSVSREKKERFSLILESASTNQTSMYLCASNSLGRVDGEQFFGPGTRLTVL.

CDR3 loop: CSVEGKGYNEQFF. CDR3 DNA sequence: TGCAGCGTTGAGGGGAAGGGGTACAATGAGCAGTTCTTC. The rearrangement joins TRBV29-1 to TRBJ2-1; perhaps TRBD1 as D (5 bases). Germline CDR1 and CDR2: SQVTM and ANQGSEA. Trimming took 3 bases from V and 4 from J, leaving 10 bases between them. The CDR3 runs 13 residues.

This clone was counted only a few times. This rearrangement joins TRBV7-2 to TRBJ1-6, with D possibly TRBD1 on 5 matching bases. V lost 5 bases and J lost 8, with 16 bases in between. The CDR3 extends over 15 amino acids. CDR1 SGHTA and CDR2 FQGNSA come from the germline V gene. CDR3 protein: CASSPKTALYSPLHF. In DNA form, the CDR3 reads TGTGCCAGCAGCCCAAAGACAGCCCTATATTCACCCCTCCACTTT. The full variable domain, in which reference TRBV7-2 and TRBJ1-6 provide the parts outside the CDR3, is GAGVSQSPSNKVTEKGKDVELRCDPISGHTALYWYRQSLGQGLEFLIYFQGNSAPDKSGLPSDRFSAERTGGSVSTLTIQRTQQEDSAVYLCASSPKTALYSPLHFGNGTRLTVT.

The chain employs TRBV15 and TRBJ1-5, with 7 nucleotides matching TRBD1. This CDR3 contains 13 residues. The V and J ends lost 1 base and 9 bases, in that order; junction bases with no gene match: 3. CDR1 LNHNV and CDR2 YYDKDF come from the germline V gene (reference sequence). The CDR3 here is CATSRGQGWPQHF. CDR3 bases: TGTGCCACCAGCAGAGGACAGGGTTGGCCCCAGCATTTT.

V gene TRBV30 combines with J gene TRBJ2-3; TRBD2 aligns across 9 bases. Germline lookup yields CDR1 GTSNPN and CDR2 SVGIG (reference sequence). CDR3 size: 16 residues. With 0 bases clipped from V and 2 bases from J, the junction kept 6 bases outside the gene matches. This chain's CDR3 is CAWSVGPSGATDTQYF. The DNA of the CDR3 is TGTGCCTGGAGTGTAGGCCCTAGCGGGGCCACAGATACGCAGTATTTT.

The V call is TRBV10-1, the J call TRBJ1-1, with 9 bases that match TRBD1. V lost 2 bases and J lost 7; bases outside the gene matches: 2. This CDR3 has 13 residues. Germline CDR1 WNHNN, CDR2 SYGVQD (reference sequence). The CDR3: CASSEGDRDEAFF. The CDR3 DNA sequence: TGCGCCAGCAGTGAGGGGGACAGGGATGAAGCTTTCTTT.

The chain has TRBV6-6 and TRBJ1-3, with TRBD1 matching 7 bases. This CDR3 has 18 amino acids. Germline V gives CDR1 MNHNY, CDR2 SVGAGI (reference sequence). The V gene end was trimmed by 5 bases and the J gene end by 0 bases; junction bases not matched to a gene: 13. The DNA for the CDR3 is TGTGCCAGCAGTCCTAGGCGGACAGGACCCACCTCTGGAAACACCATATATTTT. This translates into CASSPRRTGPTSGNTIYF.

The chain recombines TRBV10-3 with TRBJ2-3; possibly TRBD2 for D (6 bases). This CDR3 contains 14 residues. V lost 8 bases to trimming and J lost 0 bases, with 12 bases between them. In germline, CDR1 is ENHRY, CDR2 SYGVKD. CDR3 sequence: CAIESAGSTDTQYF. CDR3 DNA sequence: TGTGCCATCGAATCGGCGGGGAGCACAGATACGCAGTATTTT.

The CDR3 DNA reads as TGCGCCAGCAGCCCGCGGCCGACAGGGTCCTACGGGGAGCAGTACTTC. Its translation is CASSPRPTGSYGEQYF. The rearrangement links TRBV4-3 to TRBJ2-7; TRBD1 aligns across 7 bases. This CDR3 contains 16 residues. The germline V gene has CDR1 LGHNA and CDR2 YSLEER. With V trimmed by 4 bases and J by 7 bases, 16 bases remained unmatched.

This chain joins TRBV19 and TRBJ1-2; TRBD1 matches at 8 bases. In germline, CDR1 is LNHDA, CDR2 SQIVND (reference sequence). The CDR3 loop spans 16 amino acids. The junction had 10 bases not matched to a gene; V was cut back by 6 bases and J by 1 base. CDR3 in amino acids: CASSPGGQAFNYGYTF. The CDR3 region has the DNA TGTGCCAGTAGCCCTGGGGGACAGGCCTTTAACTATGGCTACACCTTC. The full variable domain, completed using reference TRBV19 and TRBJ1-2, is DGGITQSPKYLFRKEGQNVTLSCEQNLNHDAMYWYRQDPGQGLRLIYYSQIVNDFQKGDIAEGYSVSREKKESFPLTVTSAQKNPTAFYLCASSPGGQAFNYGYTFGSGTRLTVV.

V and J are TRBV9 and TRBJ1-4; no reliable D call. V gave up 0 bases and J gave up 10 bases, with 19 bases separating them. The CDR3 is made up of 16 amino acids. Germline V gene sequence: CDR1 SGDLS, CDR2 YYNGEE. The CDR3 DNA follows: TGTGCCAGCAGCGTAGACCTGGACGGCGGAGGGCGAAAACTGTTTTTT. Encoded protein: CASSVDLDGGGRKLFF.

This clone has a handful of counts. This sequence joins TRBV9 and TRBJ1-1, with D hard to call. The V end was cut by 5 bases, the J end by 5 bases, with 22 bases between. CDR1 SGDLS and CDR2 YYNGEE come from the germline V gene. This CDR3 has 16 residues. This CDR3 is CASSESGNVGFTEAFF. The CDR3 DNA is TGTGCCAGCAGTGAGTCGGGTAATGTTGGATTTACTGAAGCTTTCTTT.

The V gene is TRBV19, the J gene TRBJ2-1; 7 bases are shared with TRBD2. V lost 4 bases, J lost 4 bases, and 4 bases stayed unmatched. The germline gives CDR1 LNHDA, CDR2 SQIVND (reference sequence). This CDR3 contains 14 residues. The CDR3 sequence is CASSNGGGYNEQFF. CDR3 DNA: TGTGCCAGTAGTAACGGGGGAGGGTACAATGAGCAGTTCTTC.

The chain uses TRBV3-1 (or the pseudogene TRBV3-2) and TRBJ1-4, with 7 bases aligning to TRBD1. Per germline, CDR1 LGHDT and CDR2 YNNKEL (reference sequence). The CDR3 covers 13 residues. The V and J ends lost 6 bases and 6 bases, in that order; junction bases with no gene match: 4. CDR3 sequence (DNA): TGTGCCAGCAGTGGGACAGTAGATGAAAAACTGTTTTTT. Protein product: CASSGTVDEKLFF.

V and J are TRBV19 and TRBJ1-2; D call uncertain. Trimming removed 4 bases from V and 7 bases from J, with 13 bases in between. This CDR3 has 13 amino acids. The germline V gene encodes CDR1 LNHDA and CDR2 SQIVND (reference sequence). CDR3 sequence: CASSSPRESGYTF. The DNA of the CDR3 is TGTGCCAGTAGTAGCCCACGGGAAAGTGGCTACACCTTC.

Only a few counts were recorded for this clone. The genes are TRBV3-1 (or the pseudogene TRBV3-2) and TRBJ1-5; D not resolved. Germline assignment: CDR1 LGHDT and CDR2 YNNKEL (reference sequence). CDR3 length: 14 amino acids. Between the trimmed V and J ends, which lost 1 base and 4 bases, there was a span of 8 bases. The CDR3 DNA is TGTGCCAGCAGCCAAGCTTATCTAAATCAGCCCCAGCATTTT. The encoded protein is CASSQAYLNQPQHF.

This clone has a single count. DNA for the CDR3: TGTGCCAGCAGTGGGGGGGTGGCTAGCAATCAGCCCCAGCATTTT. Its translation: CASSGGVASNQPQHF. The V and J genes are TRBV6-1 and TRBJ1-5; D perhaps matches TRBD1 (5 bases). The CDR3 length is 15 residues. The V gene's germline CDR1 is MNHNS and CDR2 SASEGT. V lost 4 bases and J lost 0, with 10 bases in between.

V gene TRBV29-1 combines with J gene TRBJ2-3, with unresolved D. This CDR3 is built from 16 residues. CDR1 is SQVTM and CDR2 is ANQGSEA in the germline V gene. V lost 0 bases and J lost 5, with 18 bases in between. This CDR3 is CSVEDPSRPGGDTQYF. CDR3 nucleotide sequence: TGCAGCGTTGAAGACCCCTCACGTCCGGGTGGAGATACGCAGTATTTT.

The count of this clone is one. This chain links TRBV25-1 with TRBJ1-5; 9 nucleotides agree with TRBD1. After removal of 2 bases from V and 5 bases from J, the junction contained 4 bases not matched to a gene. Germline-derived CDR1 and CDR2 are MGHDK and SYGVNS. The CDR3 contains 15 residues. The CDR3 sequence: CASSEDWTGDQPQHF. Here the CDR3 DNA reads TGTGCCAGCAGTGAAGATTGGACAGGGGATCAGCCCCAGCATTTT. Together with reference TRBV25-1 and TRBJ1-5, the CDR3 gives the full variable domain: EADIYQTPRYLVIGTGKKITLECSQTMGHDKMYWYQQDPGMELHLIHYSYGVNSTEKGDLSSESTVSRIRTEHFPLTLESARPSHTSQYLCASSEDWTGDQPQHFGDGTRLSIL.

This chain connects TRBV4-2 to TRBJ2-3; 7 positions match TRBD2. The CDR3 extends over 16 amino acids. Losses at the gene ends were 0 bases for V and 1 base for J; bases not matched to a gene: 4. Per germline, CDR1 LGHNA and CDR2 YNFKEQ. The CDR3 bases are TGTGCCAGCAGCCAAGAATCCAGCGGGGGCACAGATACGCAGTATTTT. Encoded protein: CASSQESSGGTDTQYF.

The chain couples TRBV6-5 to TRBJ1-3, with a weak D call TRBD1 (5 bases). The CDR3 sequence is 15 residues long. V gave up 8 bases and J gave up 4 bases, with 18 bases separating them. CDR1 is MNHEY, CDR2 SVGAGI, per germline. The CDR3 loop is CASHSGGDNGNTIYF. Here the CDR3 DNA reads TGTGCCAGCCACTCCGGAGGGGATAACGGAAACACCATATATTTT.

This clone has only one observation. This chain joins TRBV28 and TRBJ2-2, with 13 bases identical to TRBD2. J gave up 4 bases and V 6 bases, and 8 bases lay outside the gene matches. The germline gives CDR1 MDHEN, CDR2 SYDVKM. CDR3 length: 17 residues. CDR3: CASRRGLAGSRTGELFF. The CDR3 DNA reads TGTGCCAGCAGAAGGGGACTAGCGGGATCTCGCACCGGGGAGCTGTTTTTT.

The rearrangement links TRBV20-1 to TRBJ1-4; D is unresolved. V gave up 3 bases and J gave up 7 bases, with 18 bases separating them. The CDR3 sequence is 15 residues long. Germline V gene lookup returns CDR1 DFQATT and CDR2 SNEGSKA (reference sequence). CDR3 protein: CSASDLVEWSEKLFF. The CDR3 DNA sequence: TGCAGTGCTAGTGACCTGGTAGAGTGGAGTGAAAAACTGTTTTTT.

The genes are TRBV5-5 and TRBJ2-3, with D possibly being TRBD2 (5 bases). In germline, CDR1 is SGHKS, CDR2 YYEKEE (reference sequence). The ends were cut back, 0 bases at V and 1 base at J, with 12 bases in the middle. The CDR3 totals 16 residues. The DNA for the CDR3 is TGTGCCAGCAGCTTGGTACGGGGTGGGGGCACAGATACGCAGTATTTT. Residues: CASSLVRGGGTDTQYF. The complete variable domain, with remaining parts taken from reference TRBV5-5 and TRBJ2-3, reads DAGVTQSPTHLIKTRGQQVTLRCSPISGHKSVSWYQQVLGQGPQFIFQYYEKEERGRGNFPDRFSARQFPNYSSELNVNALLLGDSALYLCASSLVRGGGTDTQYFGPGTRLTVL.

As DNA, the CDR3 is TGTGCCAGCTCACCAAAGACAGACTTCTACAATGAGCAGTTCTTC. Amino acid sequence: CASSPKTDFYNEQFF. This chain joins TRBV18 and TRBJ2-1; D is possibly TRBD1 (5 bases). Trimming took 2 bases from V and 3 from J, leaving 11 bases between them. The CDR3 has 15 amino acids. CDR1 is KGHSH and CDR2 is LQKENI in the germline V gene.

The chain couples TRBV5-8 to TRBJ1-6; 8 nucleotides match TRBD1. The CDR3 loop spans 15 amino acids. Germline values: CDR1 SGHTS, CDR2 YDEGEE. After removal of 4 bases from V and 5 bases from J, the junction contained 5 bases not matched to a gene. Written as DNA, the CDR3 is TGTGCCAGCAGCACCTGGACAGGGCATAATTCACCCCTCCACTTT. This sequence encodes CASSTWTGHNSPLHF.

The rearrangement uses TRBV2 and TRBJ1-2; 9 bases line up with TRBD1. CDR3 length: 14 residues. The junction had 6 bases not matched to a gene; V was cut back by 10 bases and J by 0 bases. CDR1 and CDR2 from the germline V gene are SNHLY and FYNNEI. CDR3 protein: CAIPGQGSNYGYTF. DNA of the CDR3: TGTGCCATTCCGGGACAGGGATCTAACTATGGCTACACCTTC.